The rows below give T cell receptor beta chains drawn from one sample of a study of T cell changes during pregnancy in multiple sclerosis. Clones were sequenced by immunoSEQ multiplex PCR, and TCRdb holds only the in-frame ones, with some missing. The data contain around 60,000 clones, more than 90% of them singletons. Material: peripheral blood, obtained in the second trimester of pregnancy. The receptors derive from a female donor with multiple sclerosis, enrolled in a pregnancy study. Each CDR3 is given with its conserved first and last residue. The D gene is left open where the match is weak. Rows may omit the clone size; those that give it use once, few, many or a size class.

TGTGCCAGCAGCGGGACTAGCGGGAGGCCCGGTCCCCAGTACTTC,CASSGTSGRPGPQYF,TRBV6-5,-,TRBJ2-5,TRBD2,15
TGCGCCAGCAGCTCGGACAGGGTAGAGACCCAGTACTTC,CASSSDRVETQYF,TRBV5-1,-,TRBJ2-5,TRBD1,13
TGCAGCGTTGCTTTGTCCCTCTCCTACGAGCAGTACTTC,CSVALSLSYEQYF,TRBV29-1,-,TRBJ2-7,-,13
TGCGCCAGCAGCTTGATTGGGGAGGACACTGAAGCTTTCTTT,CASSLIGEDTEAFF,TRBV5-1,-,TRBJ1-1,-,14
TGTGCCACCCAGTCCTTCTCTGGAAACACCATATATTTT,CATQSFSGNTIYF,TRBV6-5,-,TRBJ1-3,-,13
TGTGCCAGCAGCATTCCTCGCGGCACAGATACGCAGTATTTT,CASSIPRGTDTQYF,TRBV5-4,-,TRBJ2-3,-,14
TGCGCCAGCAGCCCCGAGAATACCCGGGACAGCTACTTGCCGGGAGATCAGCCCCAGCATTTT,CASSPENTRDSYLPGDQPQHF,TRBV4-3,-,TRBJ1-5,TRBD1,21
TGTGCCAGTAGTATCCCCCGCGGGCAGCCCCAGCATTTT,CASSIPRGQPQHF,TRBV19,-,TRBJ1-5,-,13
TGCGCCAGCAGCTTGGGGGACGACGGGGGTATCACTGAAGCTTTCTTT,CASSLGDDGGITEAFF,TRBV5-1,-,TRBJ1-1,-,16
TGCAGCGTAAGGACAGGGGGATATTATGGCTACACCTTC,CSVRTGGYYGYTF,TRBV29-1,-,TRBJ1-2,TRBD1,13
TGCAGCGTTGGAGACTTATACAGGGGAGGTGAGCAGTTCTTC,CSVGDLYRGGEQFF,TRBV29-1,-,TRBJ2-1,-,14
TGCGCCAGCAGCTTGACTAGCGGGAGGCCTAGCTCCTACAATGAGCAGTTCTTC,CASSLTSGRPSSYNEQFF,TRBV5-1,-,TRBJ2-1,TRBD2,18
TGTGCCAGCAGCTTAGCGCCCGGGATGACAGATACGCAGTATTTT,CASSLAPGMTDTQYF,TRBV7-6,-,TRBJ2-3,-,15
TGCGCCAGCAGTGAGTCTGGATACGGGGGAGAGACCCAGTACTTC,CASSESGYGGETQYF,TRBV10-2,once,TRBJ2-5,-,15
TGTGCCAGCAGTGAAGAGGGTCGCGGGAGAAAAGATACGCAGTATTTT,CASSEEGRGRKDTQYF,TRBV6-1,-,TRBJ2-3,TRBD2,16
TGTGCCAGTAGTAGGCCGAATCGAAGCAATCAGCCCCAGCATTTT,CASSRPNRSNQPQHF,TRBV19,-,TRBJ1-5,-,15
TGTGCCAGCAGCCCCGGACAGGCGAACACTGAAGCTTTCTTT,CASSPGQANTEAFF,TRBV7-3,-,TRBJ1-1,TRBD1,14
TGTGCCTGGATCCCTCTAGCGGGAGGGTACCAAGAGACCCAGTACTTC,CAWIPLAGGYQETQYF,TRBV30,-,TRBJ2-5,TRBD2,16
TGCGCCAGCAGTGACCCTACGCTTATCGGGAATGGCTACACCTTC,CASSDPTLIGNGYTF,TRBV10-2,-,TRBJ1-2,-,15
TGTGCCAGCAGTCCGAACGGCTACGAGCAGTACTTC,CASSPNGYEQYF,TRBV27,-,TRBJ2-7,-,12
TGTGCCAGCAGCCAAGAATCTGAAGGGGGAGATACGCAGTATTTT,CASSQESEGGDTQYF,TRBV4-2,-,TRBJ2-3,-,15
TGCGCCAGCAGCCCCCGACAGGCAACTAATGAAAAACTGTTTTTT,CASSPRQATNEKLFF,TRBV5-1,-,TRBJ1-4,-,15
TGTGCCAGTGCGACAGGGGCCTCTGGGGCCAACGTCCTGACTTTC,CASATGASGANVLTF,TRBV19,once,TRBJ2-6,TRBD1,15
TGTGCCAGCAGTGTTCCGACAGGGGTGATTCAGCCCCAGCATTTT,CASSVPTGVIQPQHF,TRBV6-1,-,TRBJ1-5,TRBD1,15
TGTGCCAGCAGCCAAGTACCAGGTTACACTGAAGCTTTCTTT,CASSQVPGYTEAFF,TRBV14,-,TRBJ1-1,-,14
TGTGCCAGCAGTACAGTCAACTATGGCTACACCTTC,CASSTVNYGYTF,TRBV6-5,-,TRBJ1-2,-,12
TGTGCCAGCAGTTTATCGGCAGGGGGCTATTCGGGGGAGCAGTACTTC,CASSLSAGGYSGEQYF,TRBV28,-,TRBJ2-7,TRBD1,16
TGCGCCAGCAGCTTGGAGCGGGAGGAGTGGGAGACCCAGTACTTC,CASSLEREEWETQYF,TRBV5-1,-,TRBJ2-5,TRBD2,15
TGTGCCAGCCAGCCATGGACGGAGGGGCTCGGAAACACCATATATTTT,CASQPWTEGLGNTIYF,TRBV27,-,TRBJ1-3,-,16
TGTGCCAGCAAGGTGGAAGAGGTTGGTGCATATGGCTACACCTTC,CASKVEEVGAYGYTF,TRBV2,-,TRBJ1-2,-,15
TGTGCCAGCAGTCCCCTGGCCAGGGGGCTAGGGGAGACCCAGTACTTC,CASSPLARGLGETQYF,TRBV28,-,TRBJ2-5,TRBD1,16
TGTGCCAGCAGTCCTATACGTCCCGAAAACTATGGCTACACCTTC,CASSPIRPENYGYTF,TRBV25-1,-,TRBJ1-2,-,15
TGTGCCAGCAGCTTCCAGGGTGGAAATGAAGCTTTCTTT,CASSFQGGNEAFF,TRBV7-9,-,TRBJ1-1,-,13
TGTGCCAGCAGCTTGTGGGCGGGGGGATCCTACGAGCAGTACTTC,CASSLWAGGSYEQYF,TRBV5-5,-,TRBJ2-7,TRBD2,15
TGTGCCAGCAGTGGAGGGACGATCAGCAATCAGCCCCAGCATTTT,CASSGGTISNQPQHF,TRBV28,-,TRBJ1-5,-,15
TGTGCCAGCAGTGGTCCATATTTAGCGGGATTCACAGATACGCAGTATTTT,CASSGPYLAGFTDTQYF,TRBV6-1,-,TRBJ2-3,TRBD2,17
TGTGCCAGCAGGAATACCGGGACAGGGGCCTACGAGCAGTACTTC,CASRNTGTGAYEQYF,TRBV7-2,-,TRBJ2-7,TRBD1,15
TGTGCCAGCAGCCCCCTTGGGGCCGTCAATCAGCCCCAGCATTTT,CASSPLGAVNQPQHF,TRBV21-1,-,TRBJ1-5,-,15
TGCGCCAGCAGCGTGGACAGACTAGCGGCCCTAACCCTCACCGGGGAGCTGTTTTTT,CASSVDRLAALTLTGELFF,TRBV5-1,-,TRBJ2-2,TRBD2,19
TGTGCCAGCCAGAATTACAGGGGGGGAAATGAGCAGTTCTTC,CASQNYRGGNEQFF,TRBV19,-,TRBJ2-1,-,14
TGCGCCAGCAGCCTCACTAGCGGAGCCTACAATGAGCAGTTCTTC,CASSLTSGAYNEQFF,TRBV5-1,-,TRBJ2-1,TRBD2,15